The T cell receptor (beta chain) under discussion was sequenced for a study of brain metastases from non-small cell lung cancer. CDR1 SQVTM and CDR2 ANQGSEA come from the germline V gene. Deletions cut 5 bases from V and 2 bases from J, with 9 bases between. The CDR3 consists of 12 residues. This clone occurred once. Method: immunoSEQ multiplex PCR; TCRdb's copy keeps in-frame clones and lacks some. The sample lists a few thousand clones, approximately 80% occurring once. This chain connects TRBV29-1 to TRBJ1-1; D is possibly TRBD1 (5 bases). This receptor was taken from a donor at least 40 years old with non-small cell lung cancer. Sample: tissue from a brain metastasis. CDR3 sequence reads: CSVFDSNTEAFF. CDR3 in DNA: TGCAGCGTTTTCGACAGCAACACTGAAGCTTTCTTT.